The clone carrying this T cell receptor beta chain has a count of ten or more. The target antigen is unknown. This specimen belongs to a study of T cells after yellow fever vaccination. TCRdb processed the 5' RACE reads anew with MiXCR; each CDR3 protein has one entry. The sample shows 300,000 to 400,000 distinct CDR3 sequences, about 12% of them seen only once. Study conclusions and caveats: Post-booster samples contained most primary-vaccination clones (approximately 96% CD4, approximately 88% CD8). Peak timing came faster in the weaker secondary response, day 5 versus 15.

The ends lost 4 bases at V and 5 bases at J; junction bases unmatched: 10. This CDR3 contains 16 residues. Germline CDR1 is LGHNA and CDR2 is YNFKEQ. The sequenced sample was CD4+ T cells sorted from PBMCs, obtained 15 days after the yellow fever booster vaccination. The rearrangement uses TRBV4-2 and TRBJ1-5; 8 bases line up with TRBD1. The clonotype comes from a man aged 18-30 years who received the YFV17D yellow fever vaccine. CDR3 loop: CASSLHAQGEDQPQHF. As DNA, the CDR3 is TGTGCCAGCAGCCTCCACGCACAGGGGGAGGATCAGCCCCAGCATTTT.